A single sample gave rise to the 32 T cell receptor beta chains below, sequenced in a study of blood T cell repertoires in COVID-19. Generated by immunoSEQ multiplex PCR, the TCRdb table keeps only in-frame clones and is missing some. This table has 150,000 to 250,000 clones, roughly 83% appearing once. Sequences were obtained from peripheral blood. These receptor sequences come from a woman aged 40 to 50 with COVID-19, enrolled during active disease.

This clone was observed a single time. This chain uses TRBV5-4 with TRBJ1-6, with 11 bases matching TRBD1. This CDR3 is built from 15 residues. The V and J ends lost 2 bases and 10 bases, in that order; junction bases with no gene match: 5. The V gene's germline CDR1 is SGHNT and CDR2 YYREEE (reference sequence). The DNA for the CDR3 is TGTGCCAGCAGCTTTTGGACAGGGGGCGAATCACCCCTCCACTTT. Amino acids: CASSFWTGGESPLHF.

The genes are TRBV7-9 and TRBJ1-1; TRBD1 is a possible D gene (5 bases). Looked up from germline, CDR1 is SEHNR and CDR2 is FQNEAQ (reference sequence). The CDR3 runs to 15 residues. Trimming left V 1 base short and J 4 bases short, with 13 bases between. CDR3 sequence (DNA): TGTGCCAGCAGCTTAGACGCAGCCGGGGGCACTGAAGCTTTCTTT. Residues: CASSLDAAGGTEAFF.

V is TRBV6-1 and J is TRBJ2-7, with a possible D match to TRBD2 (6 bases). The CDR3 length is 15 residues. The V gene lost 2 bases and the J gene lost 3 bases, with 14 bases spanning the gap. The germline CDR1 and CDR2 sequences are MNHNS and SASEGT. CDR3 bases: TGTGCCAGCAGTGAACGGCGGGATCCTCTCTACGAGCAGTACTTC. Amino acid sequence: CASSERRDPLYEQYF.

This clone came up a few times. This chain connects TRBV30 to TRBJ2-7; 7 bases fit TRBD1. Losses at the gene ends were 5 bases for V and 0 bases for J; bases not matched to a gene: 4. The germline V gene encodes CDR1 GTSNPN and CDR2 SVGIG (reference sequence). The CDR3 sequence is 13 residues long. The CDR3 nucleotides are TGTGCCTGGGACAGGGCCAACTCCTACGAGCAGTACTTC. Its translation is CAWDRANSYEQYF.

The chain links TRBV15 to TRBJ2-3, with 7 bases that match TRBD1. This CDR3 has 14 residues. Germline CDR1 is LNHNV and CDR2 is YYDKDF (reference sequence). V was clipped by 6 bases and J by 2 bases; unmatched bases: 5. This CDR3 is CATSSDRSTDTQYF. CDR3 nucleotide sequence: TGTGCCACCAGTTCGGACAGGTCCACAGATACGCAGTATTTT.

The chain employs TRBV5-1 and TRBJ2-5; no clear D gene. Germline loops: CDR1 SGHRS, CDR2 YFSETQ. The CDR3 covers 14 residues. V was trimmed by 0 bases and J by 0 bases, leaving 6 bases between them. The CDR3 DNA reads TGCGCCAGCAGCTTGGGGCGGAACCAAGAGACCCAGTACTTC. Translating it yields CASSLGRNQETQYF.

The chain couples TRBV19 to TRBJ1-6, with 8 bases fitting TRBD1. The CDR3 runs to 15 residues. J was trimmed by 5 bases and V by 5 bases; bases with no gene match: 5. Per germline, CDR1 LNHDA and CDR2 SQIVND (reference sequence). CDR3 sequence reads: CASSAMTGDNSPLHF. The CDR3 nucleotides are TGTGCCAGTAGTGCGATGACAGGGGATAATTCACCCCTCCACTTT.

V usage is TRBV11-2 and J usage is TRBJ2-7, with 9 positions matching TRBD1. CDR3 length: 16 amino acids. The germline V gene encodes CDR1 SGHAT and CDR2 FQNNGV. The V segment lost 5 bases and the J segment 3 bases; nucleotides outside the gene matches: 11. CDR3 sequence: CASSLRDRDAYYEQYF. The CDR3 DNA follows: TGTGCCAGCAGCCTTCGGGACAGGGATGCATACTACGAGCAGTACTTC.

The table lists this clone with a count of one. J is TRBJ2-7 and V is TRBV5-4, with 8 bases fitting TRBD1. The CDR3 sequence is 15 residues long. CDR1 and CDR2 (germline): SGHNT, YYREEE (reference sequence). V lost 0 bases and J lost 2; bases outside the gene matches: 4. The CDR3 nucleotides read TGTGCCAGCAGCTTGGGGGACAGGTTTCCCTACGAGCAGTACTTC. Its translation: CASSLGDRFPYEQYF.

The chain carries TRBV7-9 and TRBJ1-1; weak D call: TRBD1 (6 bases). V was shortened by 3 bases and J by 8 bases, with 10 bases between the two germline ends. Germline values: CDR1 SEHNR, CDR2 FQNEAQ (reference sequence). The CDR3 extends over 12 amino acids. The DNA for the CDR3 is TGTGCCAGCAGCTTGGACAGTTCCGAAGCTTTCTTT. As protein: CASSLDSSEAFF.

This clone appeared a single time. The chain links TRBV13 to TRBJ2-5; D not resolved. V was shortened by 6 bases and J by 5 bases, with 13 bases between the two germline ends. The V gene's germline CDR1 is PRHDT and CDR2 FYEKMQ (reference sequence). This CDR3 has 13 residues. CDR3 sequence: CASRRVLEETQYF. The CDR3 DNA reads TGTGCCAGCAGGCGAGTCCTAGAGGAGACCCAGTACTTC. The full variable domain, in which reference TRBV13 and TRBJ2-5 provide the parts outside the CDR3, is AAGVIQSPRHLIKEKRETATLKCYPIPRHDTVYWYQQGPGQDPQFLISFYEKMQSDKGSIPDRFSAQQFSDYHSELNMSSLELGDSALYFCASRRVLEETQYFGPGTRLLVL.

In the case of this clone: This sample also contains other DNA sequences that code for the same CDR3. The V and J genes are TRBV20-1 and TRBJ2-7, with D perhaps matching TRBD2 (5 bases). Deletions cut 5 bases from V and 6 bases from J, with 11 bases between. CDR1 is DFQATT and CDR2 is SNEGSKA in the germline V gene (reference sequence). This CDR3 spans 11 amino acids. The CDR3 reads CSARSGFEQYF. DNA of the CDR3: TGCAGTGCTCGCTCGGGGTTCGAGCAGTACTTC.

The rearrangement links TRBV5-6 to TRBJ2-5; D perhaps matches TRBD1 (7 bases). The V gene's germline CDR1 is SGHDT and CDR2 YYEEEE. This CDR3 contains 14 residues. Trimming left V 0 bases short and J 5 bases short, with 11 bases between. CDR3 amino acids: CASSLEAGGETQYF. DNA for the CDR3: TGTGCCAGCAGCTTGGAGGCAGGGGGGGAGACCCAGTACTTC.

The CDR3 reads CASSMESGRETQYF. In DNA form, the CDR3 reads TGTGCCAGTAGTATGGAGTCTGGTCGAGAGACCCAGTACTTC. The chain has TRBV19 and TRBJ2-5; D is unresolved. V was trimmed by 3 bases and J by 4 bases, leaving 12 bases between them. This CDR3 spans 14 amino acids. Germline values: CDR1 LNHDA, CDR2 SQIVND (reference sequence).

Only a few counts were recorded for this clone. The chain has TRBV7-8 and TRBJ1-6; no firm D call. This CDR3 comprises 18 residues. Germline V gives CDR1 SGHVS, CDR2 FQNEAQ. Trimming cost V 1 base and J 0 bases, with 13 bases left between them. The CDR3 spells CASSLGRGRSSYNSPLHF. In DNA, the CDR3 is TGTGCCAGCAGCTTAGGCCGCGGGCGTAGCTCCTATAATTCACCCCTCCACTTT.

The V gene is TRBV9, the J gene TRBJ2-2; D might be TRBD2 (5 bases). CDR3 size: 14 residues. The ends were cut back, 2 bases at V and 4 bases at J, with 9 bases in the middle. The V gene's germline CDR1 is SGDLS and CDR2 YYNGEE. CDR3 coding DNA: TGTGCCAGCAGCGTTCGGAGGTCCACCGGGGAGCTGTTTTTT. Encoded protein: CASSVRRSTGELFF.

This clone was seen a handful of times. One end of the junction varies from germline; a read error may be responsible. The chain links TRBV12-3 or TRBV12-4 to TRBJ2-7; 9 bases line up with TRBD1. The CDR3 has 12 amino acids. This CDR3 is CASSLSQGAKTF. DNA of the CDR3: TGTGCCAGCAGTTTATCACAGGGGGCGAAGACTTTC.

The chain combines TRBV11-3 with TRBJ2-1, with 9 bases lining up with TRBD1. Germline V lookup: CDR1 SGHNT, CDR2 YENEEA. The CDR3 runs to 19 residues. V trimming: 1 base; J trimming: 0 bases; junction bases outside the gene matches: 10. The DNA for the CDR3 is TGTGCCAGCAGCTTAGCATCGAGGACAGGGGCGGGCTCCTACAATGAGCAGTTCTTC. Protein sequence: CASSLASRTGAGSYNEQFF.

The rearrangement uses TRBV19 and TRBJ1-2; D gene ambiguous. V lost 6 bases and J lost 3, with 14 bases in between. CDR1 and CDR2 from the germline V gene are LNHDA and SQIVND (reference sequence). The CDR3 totals 14 residues. The CDR3 DNA reads TGTGCCAGTAGCCACCCTTTCGAGGACTATGGCTACACCTTC. This gives the protein CASSHPFEDYGYTF.

The genes are TRBV5-1 and TRBJ1-2; D gene ambiguous. The V gene lost 0 bases and the J gene lost 0 bases, with 6 bases spanning the gap. The CDR3 covers 14 residues. The germline V gene encodes CDR1 SGHRS and CDR2 YFSETQ. DNA of the CDR3: TGCGCCAGCAGCTTGGACATCGCTAACTATGGCTACACCTTC. Protein product: CASSLDIANYGYTF.

This clone was detected a few times. The chain has TRBV27 and TRBJ2-3; TRBD2 matches 8 bases. The length of the CDR3 is 16 residues. J gave up 5 bases and V 5 bases, and 12 bases lay outside the gene matches. In germline, CDR1 is MNHEY, CDR2 SMNVEV (reference sequence). The CDR3, as DNA: TGTGCCAGCAGTAGGTGGCCGGGAGGGCCAGAAGATACGCAGTATTTT. It specifies CASSRWPGGPEDTQYF.

The count of this clone is one. The chain links TRBV4-3 to TRBJ2-3; 11 bases are shared with TRBD2. Germline trimming cut 3 bases from V and 1 base from J; bases unmatched to any gene: 0. This CDR3 comprises 15 residues. Germline CDR1 LGHNA, CDR2 YSLEER. Written as DNA, the CDR3 is TGCGCCAGCAGCCAGGGACTAGCGGGCACAGATACGCAGTATTTT. It specifies CASSQGLAGTDTQYF.

Only one count was recorded for this clone. The genes are TRBV6-1 and TRBJ2-7, with TRBD2 as a possible D gene (5 bases). Germline values: CDR1 MNHNS, CDR2 SASEGT. This CDR3 spans 15 amino acids. V dropped 3 bases and J dropped 2 bases, with 14 bases sitting between them. The CDR3 nucleotides read TGTGCCAGCAGTGAGCGGGCCGTCTACCCCTACGAGCAGTACTTC. It yields the protein CASSERAVYPYEQYF.

The chain carries TRBV5-4 and TRBJ2-1, with D tentatively TRBD2 (7 bases). This CDR3 has 16 amino acids. The V gene lost 4 bases and the J gene lost 5 bases, with 19 bases spanning the gap. Germline V gene data show CDR1 as SGHNT and CDR2 as YYREEE (reference sequence). In DNA, the CDR3 is TGTGCCAGCAGCGACCGTCTGTCGGGGGGCGACAATGAGCAGTTCTTC. Its protein product is CASSDRLSGGDNEQFF. Full variable domain (missing parts from reference TRBV5-4 and TRBJ2-1): ETGVTQSPTHLIKTRGQQVTLRCSSQSGHNTVSWYQQALGQGPQFIFQYYREEENGRGNFPPRFSGLQFPNYSSELNVNALELDDSALYLCASSDRLSGGDNEQFFGPGTRLTVL.

The chain is built from TRBV2 and TRBJ2-5; 9 positions match TRBD2. J lost 5 bases, V lost 7 bases, and 20 bases had no gene match. Germline assignment: CDR1 SNHLY and CDR2 FYNNEI. The CDR3 is 18 amino acids. CDR3 in amino acids: CASNPKEMASGVWETQYF. Written as DNA, the CDR3 is TGTGCCAGCAACCCGAAGGAAATGGCTAGCGGGGTGTGGGAGACCCAGTACTTC.

This clone was counted a single time. V usage is TRBV5-4 and J usage is TRBJ2-5, with a weak D call TRBD1 (5 bases). V gave up 4 bases and J gave up 3 bases, with 10 bases separating them. Per the germline V gene, CDR1 is SGHNT and CDR2 is YYREEE (reference sequence). The CDR3 sequence is 13 residues long. As DNA, the CDR3 is TGTGCCAGCAGCCAAACAGGAGAAGAGACCCAGTACTTC. Amino acid sequence: CASSQTGEETQYF.

This clone has just a few counts. The chain uses TRBV5-4 and TRBJ2-2; D not certain. CDR3 length equals 15 residues. V lost 0 bases and J lost 2, with 8 bases in between. In germline, CDR1 is SGHNT, CDR2 YYREEE (reference sequence). CDR3: CASSLGSFNTGELFF. Here the CDR3 DNA reads TGTGCCAGCAGCTTGGGCAGTTTCAACACCGGGGAGCTGTTTTTT.

The chain joins TRBV6-2 or TRBV6-3 to TRBJ2-4, with D unclear. Germline V gives CDR1 MNHEY, CDR2 SVGEGT. The CDR3 runs to 11 residues. V lost 5 bases and J lost 6, with 5 bases in between. CDR3 region: CASSTRNIQYF. CDR3 sequence (DNA): TGTGCCAGCAGTACGAGAAACATTCAGTACTTC.

The rearrangement uses TRBV19 and TRBJ1-5; TRBD1 might be the D (6 bases). The CDR3 is 13 amino acids. Per germline, CDR1 LNHDA and CDR2 SQIVND (reference sequence). V lost 3 bases, J lost 6 bases, and 9 bases lay in between. CDR3 coding DNA: TGTGCCAGTAGTATGGGGACAAGTCAGCCCCAGCATTTT. This sequence encodes CASSMGTSQPQHF.

This clone was recorded only once. The CDR3 reads CASSWDTRNTEAFF. The CDR3 nucleotides read TGCGCCAGCAGCTGGGACACAAGAAACACTGAAGCTTTCTTT. The J gene is TRBJ1-1, the V gene TRBV5-1; maybe TRBD1 (6 bases). The CDR3 extends over 14 amino acids. V was trimmed by 3 bases and J by 2 bases, leaving 11 bases between them. Germline values: CDR1 SGHRS, CDR2 YFSETQ.

The chain has TRBV18 and TRBJ1-5, with a possible D match to TRBD1 (6 bases). V was clipped by 3 bases and J by 5 bases, with 11 bases between them. CDR1 and CDR2 from the germline V gene are KGHSH and LQKENI. The CDR3 is made up of 14 amino acids. As DNA, the CDR3 is TGTGCCAGCTCACCGGGGACACCAGATCAGCCCCAGCATTTT. This codes for CASSPGTPDQPQHF.

The chain combines TRBV5-4 with TRBJ1-6; D gene unclear. Trimming pared 0 bases from V and 6 bases from J, leaving 7 bases between. The CDR3 has 14 amino acids. The germline V gene encodes CDR1 SGHNT and CDR2 YYREEE (reference sequence). The CDR3 nucleotides are TGTGCCAGCAGCTTGGAAGACATTAATTCACCCCTCCACTTT. Protein product: CASSLEDINSPLHF. The whole variable domain, remainder taken from reference TRBV5-4 and TRBJ1-6, is ETGVTQSPTHLIKTRGQQVTLRCSSQSGHNTVSWYQQALGQGPQFIFQYYREEENGRGNFPPRFSGLQFPNYSSELNVNALELDDSALYLCASSLEDINSPLHFGNGTRLTVT.